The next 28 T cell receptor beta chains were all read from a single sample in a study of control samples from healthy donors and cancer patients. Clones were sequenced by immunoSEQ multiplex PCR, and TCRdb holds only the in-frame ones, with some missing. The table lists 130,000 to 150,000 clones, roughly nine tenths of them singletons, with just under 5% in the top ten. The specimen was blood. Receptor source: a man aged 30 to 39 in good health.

The CDR3 DNA reads as TGTGCCAGTGAAAGACGGGCGGGGGAAAAACTGTTTTTT. Translating gives CASERRAGEKLFF. The rearrangement links TRBV19 to TRBJ1-4; D unresolved. CDR3 length equals 13 residues. V lost 8 bases, J lost 8 bases, and 15 bases lay in between. Germline V CDR1 and CDR2: LNHDA, SQIVND (reference sequence). Full variable domain (outside the CDR3, taken from reference TRBV19 and TRBJ1-4): DGGITQSPKYLFRKEGQNVTLSCEQNLNHDAMYWYRQDPGQGLRLIYYSQIVNDFQKGDIAEGYSVSREKKESFPLTVTSAQKNPTAFYLCASERRAGEKLFFGSGTQLSVL.

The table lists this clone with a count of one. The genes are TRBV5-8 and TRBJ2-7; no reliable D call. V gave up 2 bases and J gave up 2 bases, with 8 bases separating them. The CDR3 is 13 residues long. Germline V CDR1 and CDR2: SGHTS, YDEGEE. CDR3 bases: TGTGCCAGCAGCTTAACCCTAGCCTACGAGCAGTACTTC. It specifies CASSLTLAYEQYF.

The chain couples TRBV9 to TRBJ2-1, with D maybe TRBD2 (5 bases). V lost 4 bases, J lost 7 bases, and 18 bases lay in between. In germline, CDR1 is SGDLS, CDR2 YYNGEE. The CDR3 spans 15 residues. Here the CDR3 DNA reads TGTGCCAGCAGCATATACGGGAACCGTCGAAATGAGCAGTTCTTC. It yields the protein CASSIYGNRRNEQFF.

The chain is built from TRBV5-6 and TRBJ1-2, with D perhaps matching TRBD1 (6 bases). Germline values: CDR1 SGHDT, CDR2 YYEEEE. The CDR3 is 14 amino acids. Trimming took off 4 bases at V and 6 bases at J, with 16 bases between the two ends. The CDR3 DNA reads TGTGCCAGCAGCCCAGTTGGGGGCGCGAATGGCTACACCTTC. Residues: CASSPVGGANGYTF. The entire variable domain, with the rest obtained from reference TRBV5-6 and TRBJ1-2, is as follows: DAGVTQSPTHLIKTRGQQVTLRCSPKSGHDTVSWYQQALGQGPQFIFQYYEEEERQRGNFPDRFSGHQFPNYSSELNVNALLLGDSALYLCASSPVGGANGYTFGSGTRLTVV.

The CDR3 here is CASSSAGGRATGETQYF. The DNA of the CDR3 is TGTGCCAGCAGCTCCGCGGGGGGGAGGGCCACCGGGGAGACCCAGTACTTC. The chain links TRBV5-4 to TRBJ2-5, with 9 positions matching TRBD2. V dropped 3 bases and J dropped 5; count of bases not matched to a gene: 14. In germline, CDR1 is SGHNT, CDR2 YYREEE (reference sequence). The CDR3 has 17 residues.

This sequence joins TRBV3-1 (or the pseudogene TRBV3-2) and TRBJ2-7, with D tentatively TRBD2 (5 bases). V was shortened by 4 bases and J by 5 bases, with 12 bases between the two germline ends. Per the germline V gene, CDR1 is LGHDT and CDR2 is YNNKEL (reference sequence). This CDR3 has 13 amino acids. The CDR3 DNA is TGTGCCAGCAGCCTCCACGGGGTCCACGAGCAGTACTTC. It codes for CASSLHGVHEQYF.

In DNA form, the CDR3 reads TGTGCCAGCAGCTTCGACAGGGGAGACTATGGCTACACCTTC. This translates into CASSFDRGDYGYTF. The rearrangement uses TRBV5-5 and TRBJ1-2; TRBD1 aligns across 8 bases. The CDR3 runs 14 residues. The V gene's germline CDR1 is SGHKS and CDR2 YYEKEE (reference sequence). V dropped 2 bases and J dropped 3; count of bases not matched to a gene: 3. Variable domain in full (rest from reference TRBV5-5 and TRBJ1-2): DAGVTQSPTHLIKTRGQQVTLRCSPISGHKSVSWYQQVLGQGPQFIFQYYEKEERGRGNFPDRFSARQFPNYSSELNVNALLLGDSALYLCASSFDRGDYGYTFGSGTRLTVV.

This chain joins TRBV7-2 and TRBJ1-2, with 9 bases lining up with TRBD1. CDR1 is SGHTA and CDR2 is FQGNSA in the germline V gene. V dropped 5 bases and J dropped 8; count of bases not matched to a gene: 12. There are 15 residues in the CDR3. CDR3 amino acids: CASSASGTGSQGYTF. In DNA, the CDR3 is TGTGCCAGCAGCGCTAGCGGGACAGGGTCACAAGGCTACACCTTC.

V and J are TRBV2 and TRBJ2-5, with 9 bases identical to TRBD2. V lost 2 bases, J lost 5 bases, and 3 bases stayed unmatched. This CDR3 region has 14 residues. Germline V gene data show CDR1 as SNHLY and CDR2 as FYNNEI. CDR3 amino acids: CASSELSGGETQYF. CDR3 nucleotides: TGTGCCAGCAGTGAACTGAGCGGGGGGGAGACCCAGTACTTC.

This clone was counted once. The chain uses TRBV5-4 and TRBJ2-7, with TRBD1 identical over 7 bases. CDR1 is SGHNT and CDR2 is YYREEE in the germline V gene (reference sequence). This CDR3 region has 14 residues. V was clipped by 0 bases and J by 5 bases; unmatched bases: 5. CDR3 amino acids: CASSLVRGTDEQYF. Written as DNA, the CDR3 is TGTGCCAGCAGCTTGGTCAGGGGGACGGACGAGCAGTACTTC.

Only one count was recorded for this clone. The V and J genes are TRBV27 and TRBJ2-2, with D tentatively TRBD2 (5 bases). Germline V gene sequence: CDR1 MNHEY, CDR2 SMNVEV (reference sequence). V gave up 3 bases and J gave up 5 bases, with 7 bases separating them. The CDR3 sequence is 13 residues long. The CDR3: CASSLRATGELFF. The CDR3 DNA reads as TGTGCCAGCAGTTTGAGGGCAACCGGGGAGCTGTTTTTT.

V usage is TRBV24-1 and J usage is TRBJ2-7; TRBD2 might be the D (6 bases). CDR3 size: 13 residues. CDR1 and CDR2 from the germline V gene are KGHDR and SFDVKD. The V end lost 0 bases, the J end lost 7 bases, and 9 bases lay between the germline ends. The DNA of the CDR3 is TGTGCCACCAGTGATTTGAATGGGAGGGAGCAGTACTTC. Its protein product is CATSDLNGREQYF.

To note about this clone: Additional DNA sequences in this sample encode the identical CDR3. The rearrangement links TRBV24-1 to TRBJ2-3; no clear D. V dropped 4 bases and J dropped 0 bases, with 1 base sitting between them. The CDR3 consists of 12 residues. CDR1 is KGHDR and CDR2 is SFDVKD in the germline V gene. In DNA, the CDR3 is TGTGCCACCAGTGACAGCACAGATACGCAGTATTTT. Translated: CATSDSTDTQYF.

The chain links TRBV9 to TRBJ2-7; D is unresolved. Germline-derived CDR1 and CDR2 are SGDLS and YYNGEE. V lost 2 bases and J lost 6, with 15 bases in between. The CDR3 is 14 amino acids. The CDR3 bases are TGTGCCAGCAGCGTTTTGGGTGGGAAAGGCGAGCAGTACTTC. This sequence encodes CASSVLGGKGEQYF. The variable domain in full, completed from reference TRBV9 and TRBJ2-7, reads DSGVTQTPKHLITATGQRVTLRCSPRSGDLSVYWYQQSLDQGLQFLIQYYNGEERAKGNILERFSAQQFPDLHSELNLSSLELGDSALYFCASSVLGGKGEQYFGPGTRLTVT.

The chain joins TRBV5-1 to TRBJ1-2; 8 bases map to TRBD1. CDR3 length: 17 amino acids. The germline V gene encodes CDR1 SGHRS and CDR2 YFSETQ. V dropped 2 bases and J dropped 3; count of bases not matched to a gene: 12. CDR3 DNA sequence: TGCGCCAGCAGCTTTTTTGGACAGGGCGGTTTTGACTATGGCTACACCTTC. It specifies CASSFFGQGGFDYGYTF.

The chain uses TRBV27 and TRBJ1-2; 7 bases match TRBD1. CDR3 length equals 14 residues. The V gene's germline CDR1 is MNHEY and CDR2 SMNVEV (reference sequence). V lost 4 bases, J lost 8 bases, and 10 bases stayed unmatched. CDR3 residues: CASSWTGLSEGYTF. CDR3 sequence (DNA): TGTGCCAGCAGTTGGACAGGTTTATCAGAGGGCTACACCTTC.

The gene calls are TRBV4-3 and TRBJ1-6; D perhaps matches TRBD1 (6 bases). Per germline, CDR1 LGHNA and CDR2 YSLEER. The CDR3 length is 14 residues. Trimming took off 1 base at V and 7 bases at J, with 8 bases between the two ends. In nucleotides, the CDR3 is TGCGCCAGCAGCCAAGGGGACATAAATTCACCCCTCCACTTT. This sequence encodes CASSQGDINSPLHF.

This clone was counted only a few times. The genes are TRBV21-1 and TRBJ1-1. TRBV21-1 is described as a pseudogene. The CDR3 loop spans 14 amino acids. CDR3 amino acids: CASSKPKENTEAFF. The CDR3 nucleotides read TGTGCCAGCAGCAAACCCAAGGAGAACACTGAAGCTTTCTTT.

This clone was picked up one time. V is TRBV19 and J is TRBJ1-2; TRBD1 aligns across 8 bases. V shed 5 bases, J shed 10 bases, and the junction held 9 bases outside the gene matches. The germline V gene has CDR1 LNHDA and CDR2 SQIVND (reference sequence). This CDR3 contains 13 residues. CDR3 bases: TGTGCCAGTAGTGGGGACAGGACTAAGGTCTACACCTTC. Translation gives CASSGDRTKVYTF. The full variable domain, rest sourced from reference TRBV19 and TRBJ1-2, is DGGITQSPKYLFRKEGQNVTLSCEQNLNHDAMYWYRQDPGQGLRLIYYSQIVNDFQKGDIAEGYSVSREKKESFPLTVTSAQKNPTAFYLCASSGDRTKVYTFGSGTRLTVV.

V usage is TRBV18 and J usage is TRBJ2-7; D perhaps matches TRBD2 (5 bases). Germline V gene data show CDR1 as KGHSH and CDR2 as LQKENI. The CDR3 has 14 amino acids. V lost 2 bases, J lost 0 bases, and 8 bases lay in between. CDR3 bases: TGTGCCAGCTCACCATCGGGGAACTCCTACGAGCAGTACTTC. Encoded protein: CASSPSGNSYEQYF.

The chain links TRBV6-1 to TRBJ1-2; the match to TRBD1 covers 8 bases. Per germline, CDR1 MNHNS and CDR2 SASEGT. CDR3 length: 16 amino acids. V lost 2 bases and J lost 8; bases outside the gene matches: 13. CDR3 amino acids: CASSETGTGVLRGYTF. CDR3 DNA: TGTGCCAGCAGTGAAACCGGGACAGGCGTCTTAAGGGGCTACACCTTC.

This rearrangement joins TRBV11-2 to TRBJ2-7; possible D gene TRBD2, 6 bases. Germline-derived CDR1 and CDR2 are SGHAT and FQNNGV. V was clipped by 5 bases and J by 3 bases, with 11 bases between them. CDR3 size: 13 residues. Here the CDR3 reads CASSPLGGYEQYF. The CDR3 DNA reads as TGTGCCAGCAGCCCCCTCGGGGGCTACGAGCAGTACTTC.

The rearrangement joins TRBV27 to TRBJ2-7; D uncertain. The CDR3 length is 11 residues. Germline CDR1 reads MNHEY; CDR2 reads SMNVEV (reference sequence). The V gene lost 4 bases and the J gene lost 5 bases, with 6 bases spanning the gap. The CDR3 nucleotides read TGTGCCAGCAGTTCAATAAACGAGCAGTACTTC. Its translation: CASSSINEQYF.

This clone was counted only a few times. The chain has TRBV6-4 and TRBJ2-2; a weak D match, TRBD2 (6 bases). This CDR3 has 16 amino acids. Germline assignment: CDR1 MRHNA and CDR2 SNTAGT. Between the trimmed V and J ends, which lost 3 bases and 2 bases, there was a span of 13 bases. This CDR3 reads CASSESTSLNTGELFF. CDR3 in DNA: TGTGCCAGCAGTGAGTCCACTAGCCTTAACACCGGGGAGCTGTTTTTT.

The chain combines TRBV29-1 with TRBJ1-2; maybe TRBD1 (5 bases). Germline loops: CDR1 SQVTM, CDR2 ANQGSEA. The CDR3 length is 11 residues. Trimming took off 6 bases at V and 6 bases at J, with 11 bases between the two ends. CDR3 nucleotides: TGCAGCGTGGGTCAGGGCCATGGCTACACCTTC. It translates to CSVGQGHGYTF.

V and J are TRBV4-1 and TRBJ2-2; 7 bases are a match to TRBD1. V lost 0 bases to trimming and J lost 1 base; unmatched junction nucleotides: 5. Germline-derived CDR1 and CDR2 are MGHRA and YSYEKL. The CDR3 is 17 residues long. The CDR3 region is CASSQDTGQRNTGELFF. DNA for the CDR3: TGCGCCAGCAGCCAAGATACGGGACAGAGGAACACCGGGGAGCTGTTTTTT.

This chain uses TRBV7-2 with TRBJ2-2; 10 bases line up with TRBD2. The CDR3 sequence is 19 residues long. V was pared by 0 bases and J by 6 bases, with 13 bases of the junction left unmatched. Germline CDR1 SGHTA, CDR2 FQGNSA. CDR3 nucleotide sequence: TGTGCCAGCAGCTTAGCTAGGTTCAGCGGGAGGGCCTCAGCCGGGGAGCTGTTTTTT. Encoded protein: CASSLARFSGRASAGELFF.

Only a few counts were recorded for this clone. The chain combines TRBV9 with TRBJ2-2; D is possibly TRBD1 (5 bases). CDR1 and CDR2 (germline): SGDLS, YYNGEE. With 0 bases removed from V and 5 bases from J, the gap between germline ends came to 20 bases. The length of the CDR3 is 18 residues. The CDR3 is CASSVGPQGQPGTGELFF. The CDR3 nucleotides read TGTGCCAGCAGCGTAGGCCCGCAGGGCCAACCTGGGACCGGGGAGCTGTTTTTT. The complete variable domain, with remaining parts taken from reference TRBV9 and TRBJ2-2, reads DSGVTQTPKHLITATGQRVTLRCSPRSGDLSVYWYQQSLDQGLQFLIQYYNGEERAKGNILERFSAQQFPDLHSELNLSSLELGDSALYFCASSVGPQGQPGTGELFFGEGSRLTVL.